The next 32 T cell receptor beta chains were all read from a single sample in a study of identical twins. TCRdb re-called the 5' RACE reads through MiXCR, storing one row per CDR3 protein. The repertoire holds about 570,000 distinct CDR3 sequences, with 9% to 10% as singletons. These data were also filed under a second study, of yellow fever vaccine responses in identical twins.

What was sequenced was PBMCs. These receptors originate from a young woman in good health.

This clonotype occurred many times. The V gene is TRBV28, the J gene TRBJ2-7; the match to TRBD1 covers 10 bases. J lost 4 bases, V lost 1 base, and 4 bases had no gene match. Looked up from germline, CDR1 is MDHEN and CDR2 is SYDVKM. The CDR3 consists of 15 residues. CDR3 DNA: TGTGCCAGCAGTTTATTGGGACAGGGGTTGTACGAGCAGTACTTC. Encoded protein: CASSLLGQGLYEQYF.

This clonotype has just a few counts. J is TRBJ2-3 and V is TRBV20-1; D not resolved. The V end lost 3 bases, the J end lost 0 bases, and 4 bases lay between the germline ends. This CDR3 has 12 residues. CDR1 is DFQATT and CDR2 is SNEGSKA in the germline V gene (reference sequence). CDR3 residues: CSASDSTDTQYF. In nucleotides, the CDR3 is TGCAGTGCTAGCGACAGCACAGATACGCAGTATTTT.

This clonotype has a count of ten or more. V is TRBV12-3 or TRBV12-4 and J is TRBJ2-2, with D unresolved. This CDR3 has 14 amino acids. V lost 4 bases and J 4 bases, leaving 10 bases between the germline ends. The CDR3 protein is CASSSVVGTGELFF. Written as DNA, the CDR3 is TGTGCCAGCAGTTCGGTGGTTGGCACCGGGGAGCTGTTTTTT.

This clonotype was seen a few times. The V and J genes are TRBV7-9 and TRBJ2-7; 9 bases map to TRBD2. CDR1 and CDR2 (germline): SEHNR, FQNEAQ (reference sequence). This CDR3 spans 14 amino acids. J lost 6 bases, V lost 4 bases, and 7 bases had no gene match. The CDR3 protein is CASSSSGNPLEQYF. Here the CDR3 DNA reads TGTGCCAGCAGCTCTAGCGGGAACCCTCTCGAGCAGTACTTC.

This clonotype has at least ten counts. The V gene is TRBV6-2 or TRBV6-3, the J gene TRBJ2-6; D is ambiguous. The germline V gene encodes CDR1 MNHEY and CDR2 SVGEGT. CDR3 length: 15 amino acids. The V and J ends lost 2 bases and 0 bases respectively, with 5 bases between them. CDR3: CASSYPGSGANVLTF. CDR3 coding DNA: TGTGCCAGCAGTTACCCAGGCTCTGGGGCCAACGTCCTGACTTTC.

This clonotype was seen a few times. The genes are TRBV12-3 or TRBV12-4 and TRBJ2-1; either TRBD1 or TRBD2 may supply D (5 bases each). This CDR3 is 15 amino acids long. V was pared by 6 bases and J by 2 bases, with 14 bases between. The CDR3 protein is CASRQDNGAYNEQFF. As DNA, the CDR3 is TGTGCCAGCAGACAGGACAACGGGGCCTACAATGAGCAGTTCTTC.

This rearrangement joins TRBV18 to TRBJ2-1, with D hard to call. The CDR3 is 12 residues long. Per the germline V gene, CDR1 is KGHSH and CDR2 is LQKENI. V shed 2 bases and J shed 6 bases, with 5 bases lying between them. This CDR3 reads CASSPLVNEQFF. The DNA for the CDR3 is TGTGCCAGCTCACCATTGGTCAATGAGCAGTTCTTC.

This clonotype was seen repeatedly, ten times or more. The chain carries TRBV7-2 and TRBJ1-2; no reliable D call. V was clipped by 2 bases and J by 4 bases, with 11 bases between them. Germline V CDR1 and CDR2: SGHTA, FQGNSA. This CDR3 has 14 residues. Here the CDR3 DNA reads TGTGCCAGCAGCTTATTGGGCCAGTCCTATGGCTACACCTTC. The encoded protein is CASSLLGQSYGYTF.

This chain uses TRBV4-2 with TRBJ2-5; 8 nucleotides align to TRBD2. Germline V gene sequence: CDR1 LGHNA, CDR2 YNFKEQ. This CDR3 spans 16 amino acids. Trimming at V came to 1 base and at J to 5 bases, leaving 9 bases not matched to a gene. The CDR3 DNA sequence: TGTGCCAGCAGCCAAGGGACTAGCCCGGTAGAGGAGACCCAGTACTTC. Its translation: CASSQGTSPVEETQYF.

The chain carries TRBV15 and TRBJ1-5, with D hard to call. This CDR3 is 14 amino acids long. The V end was cut by 5 bases, the J end by 8 bases, with 16 bases between. The germline V gene encodes CDR1 LNHNV and CDR2 YYDKDF (reference sequence). CDR3 coding DNA: TGTGCCACCAGCCCTCAGGCGGTTACAGAGCCCCAGCATTTT. This encodes CATSPQAVTEPQHF.

The table lists this clonotype with a few counts. This rearrangement joins TRBV11-3 to TRBJ2-1, with D possibly being TRBD2 (7 bases). The germline V and J ends were trimmed by 5 bases and 1 base, with 18 bases remaining between them. Per the germline V gene, CDR1 is SGHNT and CDR2 is YENEEA. The CDR3 loop spans 17 amino acids. In DNA, the CDR3 is TGTGCCAGCAGCCCGTCGGGGGGCGGGCGTTCCTACAATGAGCAGTTCTTC. Protein sequence: CASSPSGGGRSYNEQFF.

In its sample, this clonotype was seen many times. The chain is built from TRBV24-1 and TRBJ1-2, with D perhaps TRBD1 (5 bases). V lost 4 bases, J lost 2 bases, and 10 bases lay in between. The CDR3 spans 14 residues. Per the germline V gene, CDR1 is KGHDR and CDR2 is SFDVKD. The CDR3 nucleotides read TGTGCCACCAGTGACGACAGATCGAACTATGGCTACACCTTC. This translates into CATSDDRSNYGYTF.

The V call is TRBV9, the J call TRBJ2-3; tentative D call: TRBD1 (6 bases). V was trimmed by 5 bases and J by 2 bases, leaving 12 bases between them. The CDR3 length is 14 residues. Germline V gene data show CDR1 as SGDLS and CDR2 as YYNGEE. For the CDR3, the DNA is TGTGCCAGCAGTTACCGGGACACCACAGATACGCAGTATTTT. Protein product: CASSYRDTTDTQYF. The full variable domain, rest sourced from reference TRBV9 and TRBJ2-3, is DSGVTQTPKHLITATGQRVTLRCSPRSGDLSVYWYQQSLDQGLQFLIQYYNGEERAKGNILERFSAQQFPDLHSELNLSSLELGDSALYFCASSYRDTTDTQYFGPGTRLTVL.

The V gene is TRBV7-2, the J gene TRBJ1-1; possibly TRBD1 for D (5 bases). CDR1 and CDR2 (germline): SGHTA, FQGNSA. There are 14 residues in the CDR3. V was shortened by 9 bases and J by 2 bases, with 16 bases between the two germline ends. The CDR3, as DNA: TGTGCCAGTGGGGCAGGCTTGAGAAACACTGAAGCTTTCTTT. It codes for CASGAGLRNTEAFF.

V gene TRBV5-4 combines with J gene TRBJ1-4; D is possibly TRBD1 (5 bases). This CDR3 contains 16 residues. Per the germline V gene, CDR1 is SGHNT and CDR2 is YYREEE (reference sequence). V was clipped by 4 bases and J by 8 bases, with 21 bases between them. The CDR3 DNA is TGTGCCAGCAGCCCCTCCTCGGGGGAAGCAGTCGAAAAACTGTTTTTT. Encoded protein: CASSPSSGEAVEKLFF. The complete variable domain, with remaining parts taken from reference TRBV5-4 and TRBJ1-4, reads ETGVTQSPTHLIKTRGQQVTLRCSSQSGHNTVSWYQQALGQGPQFIFQYYREEENGRGNFPPRFSGLQFPNYSSELNVNALELDDSALYLCASSPSSGEAVEKLFFGSGTQLSVL.

The V call is TRBV6-5, the J call TRBJ1-1; D might be TRBD1 (5 bases). V was shortened by 0 bases and J by 1 base, with 9 bases between the two germline ends. This CDR3 has 15 amino acids. Per germline, CDR1 MNHEY and CDR2 SVGAGI. The CDR3 loop reads CASSYSGGTNTEAFF. The CDR3 nucleotides read TGTGCCAGCAGTTACTCGGGAGGGACGAACACTGAAGCTTTCTTT.

The rearrangement links TRBV7-8 to TRBJ2-7; D assignment may be TRBD1 or TRBD2 (5 bases each). This CDR3 has 18 residues. Trimming took off 0 bases at V and 3 bases at J, with 21 bases between the two ends. CDR1 is SGHVS, CDR2 FQNEAQ, per germline. The CDR3 nucleotides read TGTGCCAGCAGCTTAGCTAAGGGGAGCGGCGCGAGTCTCTACGAGCAGTACTTC. Translation: CASSLAKGSGASLYEQYF.

The V gene is TRBV3-1, the J gene TRBJ2-1; the D is unclear. Trimming removed 4 bases from V and 4 bases from J, with 14 bases in between. Germline V CDR1 and CDR2: LGHDT, YNNKEL (reference sequence). The length of the CDR3 is 15 residues. The CDR3, as DNA: TGTGCCAGCAGCCCCGGACGGCAAGCTTACAATGAGCAGTTCTTC. Protein product: CASSPGRQAYNEQFF.

The V and J genes are TRBV5-1 and TRBJ2-7; TRBD2 is a possible D gene (6 bases). Per the germline V gene, CDR1 is SGHRS and CDR2 is YFSETQ. This CDR3 region has 15 residues. Trimming removed 6 bases from V and 1 base from J, with 17 bases in between. As DNA, the CDR3 is TGCGCCAGCACCCCCGGGGGAGGAAGGTCCTACGAGCAGTACTTC. Protein: CASTPGGGRSYEQYF.

The chain employs TRBV5-6 and TRBJ1-5; D may be TRBD1 (6 bases). CDR1 is SGHDT and CDR2 is YYEEEE in the germline V gene. CDR3 length equals 14 residues. Trimming took 4 bases from V and 6 from J, leaving 14 bases between them. CDR3 residues: CASSHSGGLQPQHF. The CDR3 DNA is TGTGCCAGCAGCCATAGTGGGGGGCTTCAGCCCCAGCATTTT.

The chain employs TRBV20-1 and TRBJ1-1; D is unclear. The V gene lost 1 base and the J gene lost 3 bases, with 9 bases spanning the gap. The CDR3 consists of 13 residues. In germline, CDR1 is DFQATT, CDR2 SNEGSKA (reference sequence). The CDR3 nucleotides read TGCAGTGCTAGAGGTCCAAGCTACACTGAAGCTTTCTTT. Translating gives CSARGPSYTEAFF.

At least ten counts were recorded for this clonotype. The CDR3 DNA reads TGTGCCAGCAGGCGACCGGGACTAGGGGCCGGGGAGCTGTTTTTT. Translated: CASRRPGLGAGELFF. V gene TRBV12-3 or TRBV12-4 combines with J gene TRBJ2-2, with TRBD2 matching over 8 bases. The CDR3 runs 15 residues. Unmatched junction bases numbered 9, after V lost 6 bases and J lost 6 bases.

The V and J genes are TRBV27 and TRBJ2-2; D is unclear. Between the trimmed V and J ends, which lost 6 bases and 5 bases, there was a span of 16 bases. The CDR3 is made up of 15 amino acids. Per the germline V gene, CDR1 is MNHEY and CDR2 is SMNVEV (reference sequence). CDR3 nucleotide sequence: TGTGCCAGCAGCCCACAAATGGGTTCTACCGGGGAGCTGTTTTTT. It is translated as CASSPQMGSTGELFF.

This chain uses TRBV4-1 with TRBJ2-3; unclear D gene. Germline lookup yields CDR1 MGHRA and CDR2 YSYEKL. CDR3 length: 13 amino acids. V lost 0 bases, J lost 5 bases, and 6 bases lay in between. The chain's CDR3 is CASSQEDIDTQYF. Here the CDR3 DNA reads TGCGCCAGCAGCCAAGAAGATATAGATACGCAGTATTTT.

The rearrangement joins TRBV3-1 to TRBJ1-1, with a weak D call TRBD1 (5 bases). The germline V gene has CDR1 LGHDT and CDR2 YNNKEL (reference sequence). The V end lost 1 base, the J end lost 0 bases, and 15 bases lay between the germline ends. This CDR3 comprises 17 residues. As DNA, the CDR3 is TGTGCCAGCAGCCAAGCGGTGGGGGGTGCGGTGAACACTGAAGCTTTCTTT. It encodes CASSQAVGGAVNTEAFF.

The V gene is TRBV6-6, the J gene TRBJ2-3; D is possibly TRBD2 (5 bases). Trimming left V 8 bases short and J 0 bases short, with 6 bases between. CDR1 MNHNY and CDR2 SVGAGI come from the germline V gene (reference sequence). CDR3 length: 12 amino acids. The CDR3 is CASEGSTDTQYF. CDR3 coding DNA: TGTGCCAGCGAGGGTAGCACAGATACGCAGTATTTT.

This chain uses TRBV20-1 with TRBJ2-7; maybe TRBD1 (6 bases). The germline V gene has CDR1 DFQATT and CDR2 SNEGSKA (reference sequence). V lost 1 base, J lost 3 bases, and 10 bases lay in between. The CDR3 consists of 13 residues. For the CDR3, the DNA is TGCAGTGCTAGAGGTGGGACATACTACGAGCAGTACTTC. Translated: CSARGGTYYEQYF.

The sample holds a few counts of this clonotype. This chain links TRBV30 with TRBJ2-3; D may be TRBD2 (6 bases). V gave up 3 bases and J gave up 8 bases, with 9 bases separating them. CDR1 GTSNPN and CDR2 SVGIG come from the germline V gene (reference sequence). The CDR3 is 11 amino acids. The CDR3 nucleotides read TGTGCCTGGAGAGCCGGGGGTACGCAGTATTTT. It is translated as CAWRAGGTQYF.

Points on this clonotype: A read error may produce the germline difference seen at one junction end. J is TRBJ2-2 and V is TRBV7-3, with 10 positions matching TRBD2. The CDR3 length is 19 residues. Germline V lookup: CDR1 SGHTA, CDR2 FQGTGA. CDR3 amino acids: CASSSKTRLAGENTGELFF. The DNA of the CDR3 is TGTGCCAGTAGCTCAAAAACCCGGCTAGCGGGGGAGAACACCGGGGAGCTGTTTTTT. Supplemented by reference TRBV7-3 and TRBJ2-2, the full variable domain reads GAGVSQTPSNKVTEKGKYVELRCDPISGHTALYWYRQSLGQGPEFLIYFQGTGAADDSGLPNDRFFAVRPEGSVSTLKIQRTERGDSAVYLCASSSKTRLAGENTGELFFGEGSRLTVL.

The sample holds many counts of this clonotype. V and J are TRBV12-3 or TRBV12-4 and TRBJ2-2; D not certain. This CDR3 spans 15 amino acids. Trimming removed 1 base at V and 2 bases at J, with 8 bases between. The CDR3 DNA reads as TGTGCCAGCAGTTTAGGACGGAAAAACACCGGGGAGCTGTTTTTT. Protein sequence: CASSLGRKNTGELFF.

CDR3 in DNA: TGTGCCAGCAGTTTCAATCGAGGGGGGACCCAGTACTTC. Translation: CASSFNRGGTQYF. This chain connects TRBV28 to TRBJ2-5, with a possible D match to TRBD1 (6 bases). Trimming removed 3 bases from V and 7 bases from J, with 12 bases in between. The CDR3 loop spans 13 amino acids. Germline loops: CDR1 MDHEN, CDR2 SYDVKM.

In this sample, this clonotype turned up a few times. The chain employs TRBV7-3 and TRBJ2-2; 8 bases match TRBD2. Germline-derived CDR1 and CDR2 are SGHTA and FQGTGA. This CDR3 contains 14 residues. J lost 7 bases, V lost 4 bases, and 5 bases had no gene match. CDR3 sequence reads: CASSWTSNDGELFF. CDR3 coding DNA: TGTGCCAGCAGCTGGACTAGCAATGACGGGGAGCTGTTTTTT.